This T cell receptor (beta chain) was documented in a study of T cell clones after liver transplantation. Study in general: Liver transplant recipients had immunosuppression withdrawal attempted within 2 years. Apart from a few HCV-positive recipients, transplants were for non-autoimmune, non-viral reasons. Samples came pre-transplant, pre-randomization before withdrawal, and post-randomization after withdrawal ended.

Data came from immunoSEQ multiplex PCR; TCRdb stores just in-frame clones and leaves some out. There are about 45,000 clones in the sample; around 84% occur only once, and more than 2% lies in the top ten. Unstimulated PBMCs were sorted into CD3+CD4+ and CD3+CD8+ populations. V dropped 5 bases and J dropped 4; count of bases not matched to a gene: 4. Germline V gene lookup returns CDR1 MNHEY and CDR2 SVGAGI. CDR3 length equals 13 residues. V gene TRBV6-5 combines with J gene TRBJ1-2; 7 bases align to TRBD1. The sample in question was CD4+ T cells from blood, obtained 24 months after liver transplant. The origin of this receptor is a human patient who received a liver transplant. Some T cells may originate from the graft donor. CDR3 sequence (DNA): TGTGCCAGCAGTCCAGGACAGGTCTATGGCTACACCTTC. It encodes CASSPGQVYGYTF.